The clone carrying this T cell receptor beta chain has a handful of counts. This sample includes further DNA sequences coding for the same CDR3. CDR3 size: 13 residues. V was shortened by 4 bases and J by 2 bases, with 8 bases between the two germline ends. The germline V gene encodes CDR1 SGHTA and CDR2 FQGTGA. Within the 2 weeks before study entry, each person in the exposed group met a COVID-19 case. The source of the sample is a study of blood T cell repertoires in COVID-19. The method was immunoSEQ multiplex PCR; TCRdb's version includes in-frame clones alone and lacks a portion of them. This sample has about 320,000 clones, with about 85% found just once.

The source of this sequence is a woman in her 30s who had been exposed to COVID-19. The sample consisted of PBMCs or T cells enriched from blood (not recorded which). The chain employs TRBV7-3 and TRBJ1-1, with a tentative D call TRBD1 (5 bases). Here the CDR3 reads CASSSQANTEAFF. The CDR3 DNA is TGTGCCAGCAGCTCACAGGCTAACACTGAAGCTTTCTTT. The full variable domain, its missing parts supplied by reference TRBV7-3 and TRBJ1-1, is GAGVSQTPSNKVTEKGKYVELRCDPISGHTALYWYRQSLGQGPEFLIYFQGTGAADDSGLPNDRFFAVRPEGSVSTLKIQRTERGDSAVYLCASSSQANTEAFFGQGTRLTVV.